This is a list of T cell receptor beta chains from one sample in a study of tumor-infiltrating lymphocytes in primary liver carcinoma. TCRdb processed the multiplex PCR reads anew with MiXCR; each CDR3 protein has one entry. The profile shows 100,000 to 150,000 distinct CDR3 sequences, approximately 64% of them singletons. Material: liver tumor tissue from sampling region 3. Receptor source: a woman aged 55-70 years with primary liver carcinoma and hepatitis B virus infection. CDR3s include the opening cysteine and the closing phenylalanine or tryptophan. A D gene is named only where the DNA matches it firmly. Only part of the rows carry a size: once, few, many, or a class if the clone is expanded.

NA	TRBJ1-5	TRBV6-5	many	CASSYSLASNQPQHF	TGTGCCAGCAGTTACTCGCTGGCCAGCAATCAGCCCCAGCATTTT
TRBD1	TRBJ1-2	TRBV7-8	NA	CASGPIGQGGYGYTF	TGTGCCAGCGGCCCGATAGGACAGGGAGGCTATGGCTACACCTTC
NA	TRBJ1-4	TRBV29-1	many	CSVGASQGFNEKLFF	TGCAGCGTTGGGGCCTCGCAGGGGTTTAATGAAAAACTGTTTTTT
NA	TRBJ2-6	TRBV6-1	NA	CVSSEGFSGANILTF	TGTGTCAGCAGTGAAGGCTTCTCTGGGGCCAACATCCTGACTTTC
NA	TRBJ1-5	TRBV20-1	once	CSASGGNQPQHF	TGCAGTGCTAGCGGTGGCAATCAGCCCCAGCATTTT
NA	TRBJ1-2	TRBV6-6	NA	CASKCAGSNYGYTF	TGTGCCAGCAAATGTGCAGGCTCTAACTATGGCTACACCTTC
TRBD1	TRBJ2-1	TRBV4-1	many	CASSQGGTGVDEQFF	TGCGCCAGCAGCCAAGGGGGGACAGGGGTTGATGAGCAGTTCTTC
TRBD1	TRBJ2-5	TRBV5-1	NA	CVSSLGQGQETQYF	TGCGTCAGCAGCTTGGGACAGGGGCAAGAGACCCAGTACTTC
NA	TRBJ2-2	TRBV5-5	many	CASSLEYGNTGELFF	TGTGCCAGCAGCTTGGAGTACGGCAACACCGGGGAGCTGTTTTTT
NA	TRBJ1-2	TRBV12-3/TRBV12-4	many	CASSYKGPYGYTF	TGTGCCAGCAGTTATAAGGGTCCCTATGGCTACACCTTC
NA	TRBJ2-7	TRBV11-2	NA	CASSPTNPWVGQYF	TGTGCCAGCAGCCCTACAAATCCCTGGGTCGGGCAGTACTTC
TRBD2	TRBJ2-5	TRBV11-2	NA	CVSSHGLGGTQYF	TGTGTCAGCAGCCACGGACTAGGAGGGACCCAGTACTTC
NA	TRBJ2-3	TRBV24-1	few	CATSDSGSTDTQYF	TGTGCCACCAGTGATAGCGGGAGCACAGATACGCAGTATTTT
NA	TRBJ2-1	TRBV10-3	NA	CAIIEVGQQHNNEQFF	TGTGCCATCATTGAGGTCGGACAGCAACACAACAATGAGCAGTTCTTC
NA	TRBJ2-4	TRBV11-2	NA	CANSLARGAEIFQYF	TGTGCCAACAGCTTAGCGCGTGGGGCGGAAATATTTCAGTACTTC
NA	TRBJ1-1	TRBV28	NA	CASSLEQLYTEAFF	TGTGCCAGTAGTTTAGAACAGCTTTACACTGAAGCTTTCTTT
NA	TRBJ2-3	TRBV11-2	medium-sized	CASSLEWTDTDTQYF	TGTGCCAGCAGCTTAGAATGGACGGACACAGATACGCAGTATTTT
TRBD1	TRBJ2-2	TRBV10-1	many	CASSGGQGYTGELFF	TGCGCCAGCAGTGGGGGACAGGGGTACACCGGGGAGCTGTTTTTT
NA	TRBJ2-6	TRBV12-3/TRBV12-4	NA	CASSLAGLGKAWANVLTF	TGTGCCAGCAGTTTAGCCGGTCTCGGGAAGGCGTGGGCCAACGTCCTGACTTTC
TRBD1	TRBJ1-5	TRBV11-2	NA	CANSTGAGGNQPQHF	TGTGCCAACAGCACGGGGGCAGGGGGCAATCAGCCTCAGCATTTT
NA	TRBJ2-7	TRBV11-2	NA	CASRLVDEQYF	TGTGCTAGCAGGTTAGTAGACGAGCAGTACTTC
NA	TRBJ1-1	TRBV11-3	NA	CAISPDGNTKAFF	TGTGCCATCAGCCCGGACGGGAACACTAAGGCTTTCTTT
TRBD1	TRBJ2-2	TRBV10-3	many	CAIRDRGKDTGELFF	TGTGCCATCAGGGACAGGGGGAAGGACACCGGGGAGCTGTTTTTT
TRBD1	TRBJ2-1	TRBV28	many	CASSRTGGFNEQFF	TGTGCCAGCAGCCGGACAGGGGGTTTCAATGAGCAGTTCTTC
NA	TRBJ1-5	TRBV6-1	NA	CASSYADNSNHPQHF	TGTGCCAGTAGTTATGCCGATAATAGCAATCATCCCCAGCATTTT
TRBD1	TRBJ1-2	TRBV6-1	many	CASSWVTGVDGYTF	TGTGCCAGCAGTTGGGTGACAGGGGTCGATGGCTACACCTTC
NA	TRBJ1-2	TRBV6-5	many	CASSSAVYYGYTF	TGTGCCAGCAGTTCCGCAGTTTACTATGGCTACACCTTC
TRBD1	TRBJ2-3	TRBV5-1	NA	CASSLNDRGNTDTQYF	TGCGCCAGCAGCTTGAATGACAGGGGGAACACAGATACGCAGTATTTT
NA	TRBJ2-3	TRBV11-2	NA	CASSLGGLMYTSDTQYF	TGTGCCAGCAGTTTAGGGGGACTAATGTACACATCAGATACGCAGTATTTT
NA	TRBJ1-5	TRBV4-1	NA	CASIQEQESGNQPQHF	TGCGCCAGCATCCAAGAGCAGGAAAGTGGCAATCAGCCCCAACATTTT
NA	TRBJ2-2	TRBV12-3/TRBV12-4	NA	CASSSARGHNSGELFF	TGTGCCAGCAGTTCAGCTAGGGGCCATAACTCCGGGGAGCTGTTTTTT
NA	TRBJ2-1	TRBV11-3	NA	CASSAQSSHNEQFF	TGTGCCAGCAGCGCTCAGAGCTCCCACAATGAGCAGTTCTTC
NA	TRBJ2-5	TRBV6-1	many	CASRQGIRETQYF	TGTGCCAGCCGCCAGGGCATTCGAGAGACCCAGTACTTC
NA	TRBJ2-7	TRBV29-1	NA	CSITGQEFYGQYF	TGCAGCATAACGGGACAAGAATTCTACGGGCAGTACTTC
TRBD2	TRBJ2-1	TRBV12-3/TRBV12-4	many	CASSPTGSGRAYNEQFF	TGTGCCAGCAGCCCCACCGGTAGCGGGAGGGCCTACAATGAGCAGTTCTTC
NA	TRBJ2-7	TRBV5-4	many	CASSPDPAAYEQYF	TGTGCCAGCAGCCCGGACCCGGCGGCCTACGAGCAGTACTTC
NA	TRBJ2-1	TRBV11-1	NA	CASSLVAWPNEQFF	TGTGCTAGCAGCTTAGTGGCATGGCCCAATGAGCAGTTCTTC
NA	TRBJ2-1	TRBV29-1	NA	CSVQWDHSYVEQFF	TGCAGCGTTCAGTGGGATCACTCCTACGTTGAGCAGTTCTTC
NA	TRBJ2-2	TRBV12-3/TRBV12-4	many	CASSFYRDTGELFF	TGTGCCAGCAGTTTTTACAGGGACACCGGGGAGCTGTTTTTT
NA	TRBJ2-3	TRBV5-1	NA	CASSWPGGTDAQYF	TGCGCCAGCAGCTGGCCTGGCGGAACAGATGCGCAGTATTTT
TRBD1	TRBJ1-3	TRBV28	NA	CASGGWDSSGNTIYF	TGTGCCAGCGGGGGGTGGGACAGCTCTGGAAACACCATATATTTT
TRBD2	TRBJ2-1	TRBV28	NA	CASRITGTSGNNEQFF	TGTGCCAGCAGAATCACCGGGACTAGCGGGAACAATGAGCAGTTCTTC
NA	TRBJ2-1	TRBV28	NA	CASSSPNYNEQFF	TGTGCCAGCAGTTCCCCAAACTACAATGAGCAGTTCTTC
NA	TRBJ2-1	TRBV12-3/TRBV12-4	many	CASSLNRVQQFF	TGTGCCAGCAGTTTAAACCGGGTCCAGCAGTTCTTC
NA	TRBJ2-5	TRBV11-2	NA	CASSLWGSQVQYF	TGTGCCAGCAGTTTATGGGGATCTCAGGTCCAGTACTTC
TRBD2	TRBJ2-5	TRBV7-2	NA	CASSSETSGFSDGVGETQYF	TGTGCCAGCAGCTCCGAGACTAGCGGGTTCTCTGATGGGGTTGGGGAGACCCAGTACTTC
NA	TRBJ2-1	TRBV6-6	NA	CARSSSMGSSYNERFF	TGTGCCAGGAGTAGCTCGATGGGGAGCTCCTACAATGAGCGGTTCTTC
TRBD1	TRBJ1-2	TRBV28	few	CASSSPDRGVGYTF	TGTGCCAGCAGTTCCCCGGACAGGGGGGTTGGCTACACCTTC
TRBD2	TRBJ2-3	TRBV7-9	many	CASSLARGRASDTQYF	TGTGCCAGCAGCTTAGCGCGCGGGAGGGCCTCCGATACGCAGTATTTT